This T cell receptor (beta chain) was recorded in a study of prognosis after radiotherapy for stage I lung cancer. At the level of the study: With a biologically effective dose of at least 100 Gy, radiotherapy took the form of SBRT split into 3 to 5 fractions.

Trimming stripped 10 bases from V and 4 bases from J, with 26 bases between. Per the germline V gene, CDR1 is LNHDA and CDR2 is SQIVND (reference sequence). This CDR3 spans 18 amino acids. Amplification of TCR beta CDR3 from genomic DNA used two-round multiplex PCR. Primers (each specific to one TRBV or TRBJ gene) were used in first-round PCR. TCRdb recomputed calls from the multiplex PCR reads with MiXCR, one row per CDR3 protein. The sample shows 25,000 to 30,000 distinct CDR3 sequences, 31% of them seen only once. The material was PBMCs, obtained before or after stereotactic body radiation therapy (not recorded which). The chain joins TRBV19 to TRBJ2-6, with D possibly TRBD1 on 5 matching bases. This TCR came from a donor over 45 with non-small cell lung cancer. The CDR3 spells CAISLDSSPFSGANVLTF. DNA for the CDR3: TGTGCCATTAGCCTAGACAGCAGTCCTTTCTCCGGGGCCAACGTCCTGACTTTC.